Described below is a single TCR beta chain sequence and its context. The data were obtained in a study of T cell responses to AZD1222 COVID-19 vaccine. Produced via immunoSEQ multiplex PCR; TCRdb's table is partial and in-frame only. The data hold fewer than 150,000 clones, with approximately 93% observed a single time. The CDR3 consists of 16 residues. V was shortened by 7 bases and J by 4 bases, with 19 bases between the two germline ends. The germline CDR1 and CDR2 sequences are LNHDA and SQIVND (reference sequence). The gene calls are TRBV19 and TRBJ2-2; D not resolved. The sample consisted of peripheral blood, taken on day 0 of AZD1222 vaccination. The sequence was collected from an adult in good health. Here the CDR3 reads CASTGRPRSGTGELFF. The DNA for the CDR3 is TGTGCCAGTACCGGGCGCCCCAGGTCTGGCACCGGGGAGCTGTTTTTT.